These 26 T cell receptor beta chains were sequenced from one sample in a study of cytomegalovirus exposure and HLA in healthy donors (TCRdb year 2017). Library creation used the immunoSEQ multiplex PCR assay. For the multiplex PCR, a mixture combining 60 forward primers for TCR Vbeta segments and 13 reverse primers for TCR Jbeta segments was used. TCRdb limited this immuneACCESS table to in-frame rearrangements with V and J called. A share of clones is missing; checked studies link under half to unresolved V genes, and the rest is unexplained. Across this sample there are 120,000 to 150,000 clones, with approximately 77% seen only once. Of the sample, 4.5% to 6% falls within the top ten clones. The sample consisted of PBMCs. These receptors originate from a woman aged 50 to 60 in good health and CMV-seronegative.

This clone is a singleton in its sample. This chain uses TRBV21-1 with TRBJ2-1; the table's D call of TRBD1 was not tested on the DNA. TRBV21-1 is listed as a pseudogene. This CDR3 region has 15 residues. The CDR3 nucleotides read TGTGCCAGCATCGGGGACAGGGGATCCTACAATGAGCAGTTCTTC. Its protein product is CASIGDRGSYNEQFF.

V is TRBV6-6 and J is TRBJ1-3; 10 bases are a match to TRBD1. Germline CDR1 MNHNY, CDR2 SVGAGI (reference sequence). Trimming at V came to 2 bases and at J to 2 bases, leaving 3 bases not matched to a gene. This CDR3 comprises 16 residues. CDR3 sequence (DNA): TGTGCCAGCAGTTACCCTGGACAGGGGGCTGGAAACACCATATATTTT. This codes for CASSYPGQGAGNTIYF.

V usage is TRBV29-1 and J usage is TRBJ1-2; TRBD1 matches at 9 bases. The CDR3 covers 14 residues. J lost 6 bases, V lost 4 bases, and 9 bases had no gene match. CDR1 and CDR2 (germline): SQVTM, ANQGSEA. The CDR3 nucleotides are TGCAGCGTTGCTCCGGGACAGGGAGAAAATGGCTACACCTTC. Its translation: CSVAPGQGENGYTF.

This chain joins TRBV10-3 and TRBJ1-1; D not resolved. V was clipped by 2 bases and J by 1 base, with 5 bases between them. Per germline, CDR1 ENHRY and CDR2 SYGVKD. The CDR3 is made up of 13 amino acids. The CDR3 bases are TGTGCCATCAGTGAGCAGGCGAACACTGAAGCTTTCTTT. Amino acid sequence: CAISEQANTEAFF.

The J gene is TRBJ2-7, the V gene TRBV5-1; TRBD1 aligns across 9 bases. Germline V lookup: CDR1 SGHRS, CDR2 YFSETQ. CDR3 length equals 14 residues. V was clipped by 4 bases and J by 6 bases; unmatched bases: 8. The CDR3 sequence is CASSDGTGPGEQYF. DNA of the CDR3: TGCGCCAGCAGCGACGGGACAGGGCCCGGCGAGCAGTACTTC.

The chain employs TRBV18 and TRBJ2-7; 8 bases are shared with TRBD1. The CDR3 has 14 residues. Germline trimming cut 6 bases from V and 5 bases from J; bases unmatched to any gene: 9. The V gene's germline CDR1 is KGHSH and CDR2 LQKENI. This chain's CDR3 is CASSRPTGDNEQYF. In nucleotides, the CDR3 is TGTGCCAGCTCCCGACCGACAGGGGACAACGAGCAGTACTTC.

The rearrangement uses TRBV19 and TRBJ1-4; TRBD1 matches 10 bases. CDR1 is LNHDA, CDR2 SQIVND, per germline (reference sequence). CDR3 size: 15 residues. Germline trimming cut 5 bases from V and 5 bases from J; bases unmatched to any gene: 5. The CDR3, as DNA: TGTGCCAGTAGTTTGCCGGGACAGGGGAATGAAAAACTGTTTTTT. This codes for CASSLPGQGNEKLFF.

This clone came up a few times. The chain carries TRBV5-4 and TRBJ2-1; D gene uncertain. This CDR3 is built from 18 residues. V dropped 1 base and J dropped 0 bases, with 17 bases sitting between them. Germline V gene data show CDR1 as SGHNT and CDR2 as YYREEE (reference sequence). Here the CDR3 DNA reads TGTGCCAGCAGCTTGCCTCTCGAGACAAGAAGCTCCTACAATGAGCAGTTCTTC. Amino acid sequence: CASSLPLETRSSYNEQFF. Full variable domain (missing parts from reference TRBV5-4 and TRBJ2-1): ETGVTQSPTHLIKTRGQQVTLRCSSQSGHNTVSWYQQALGQGPQFIFQYYREEENGRGNFPPRFSGLQFPNYSSELNVNALELDDSALYLCASSLPLETRSSYNEQFFGPGTRLTVL.

This clone was found once. This sequence joins TRBV5-1 and TRBJ2-3; D perhaps matches TRBD2 (5 bases). Germline V gene sequence: CDR1 SGHRS, CDR2 YFSETQ. The ends were cut back, 3 bases at V and 4 bases at J, with 12 bases in the middle. CDR3 length: 14 amino acids. The DNA for the CDR3 is TGCGCCAGCAGCTGGGCCCAGAGGGCAGATACGCAGTATTTT. Encoded protein: CASSWAQRADTQYF.

The V call is TRBV2, the J call TRBJ1-4; TRBD1 matches at 8 bases. The length of the CDR3 is 12 residues. The V segment lost 7 bases and the J segment 12 bases; nucleotides outside the gene matches: 7. CDR1 and CDR2 (germline): SNHLY, FYNNEI. The CDR3 DNA follows: TGTGCCAGCAAACAGGGGGGGTTGGAACTGTTTTTT. This sequence encodes CASKQGGLELFF. Together with reference TRBV2 and TRBJ1-4, the CDR3 gives the full variable domain: EPEVTQTPSHQVTQMGQEVILRCVPISNHLYFYWYRQILGQKVEFLVSFYNNEISEKSEIFDDQFSVERPDGSNFTLKIRSTKLEDSAMYFCASKQGGLELFFGSGTQLSVL.

The V call is TRBV5-5, the J call TRBJ2-5; 9 bases line up with TRBD1. The CDR3 sequence is 14 residues long. The germline V gene has CDR1 SGHKS and CDR2 YYEKEE (reference sequence). With 6 bases clipped from V and 1 base from J, the junction kept 4 bases outside the gene matches. Here the CDR3 reads CASTQGAAQETQYF. In nucleotides, the CDR3 is TGTGCCAGCACACAGGGGGCGGCCCAAGAGACCCAGTACTTC.

V usage is TRBV6-1 and J usage is TRBJ2-7, with TRBD2 matching 8 bases. This CDR3 spans 14 amino acids. After removal of 7 bases from V and 6 bases from J, the junction contained 11 bases not matched to a gene. The germline CDR1 and CDR2 sequences are MNHNS and SASEGT. This chain's CDR3 is CASTLAGWVSEQYF. CDR3 nucleotide sequence: TGTGCCAGCACCTTAGCGGGGTGGGTCTCCGAGCAGTACTTC.

This clone was seen only once. This sequence joins TRBV5-1 and TRBJ1-3; 7 positions match TRBD1. The germline V gene encodes CDR1 SGHRS and CDR2 YFSETQ. The V and J ends lost 7 bases and 0 bases, in that order; junction bases with no gene match: 7. The CDR3 is made up of 15 amino acids. CDR3 in DNA: TGCGCCAGCGGCAGGGACAGCTTCTCTGGAAACACCATATATTTT. Its translation: CASGRDSFSGNTIYF.

This clone was recorded a few times. The CDR3 sequence: CATSRDSGTNEKLFF. DNA of the CDR3: TGTGCCACCAGCAGAGATTCGGGTACTAATGAAAAACTGTTTTTT. This chain connects TRBV15 to TRBJ1-4; D not resolved. V was pared by 0 bases and J by 2 bases, with 7 bases between. This CDR3 comprises 15 residues. Germline values: CDR1 LNHNV, CDR2 YYDKDF (reference sequence).

This clone was detected a few times. The V and J genes are TRBV7-9 and TRBJ2-3; a possible D gene is TRBD2 (6 bases). Germline values: CDR1 SEHNR, CDR2 FQNEAQ (reference sequence). V lost 1 base and J lost 6, with 11 bases in between. The CDR3 spans 14 residues. The DNA of the CDR3 is TGTGCCAGCAGCTTAGGTGTAGCGGCGGATACGCAGTATTTT. Its translation: CASSLGVAADTQYF.

The rearrangement joins TRBV18 to TRBJ1-5; D is undetermined. This CDR3 region has 13 residues. Deletions cut 6 bases from V and 2 bases from J, with 8 bases between. Germline V CDR1 and CDR2: KGHSH, LQKENI. CDR3 nucleotides: TGTGCCAGCTCCCCTCAGGGCAATCAGCCCCAGCATTTT. Its protein product is CASSPQGNQPQHF.

The CDR3 here is CASSLGGEWTPLHF. CDR3 coding DNA: TGTGCCAGCAGCCTGGGGGGGGAATGGACACCCCTCCACTTT. V is TRBV28 and J is TRBJ1-6; perhaps TRBD1 as D (5 bases). CDR3 length: 14 amino acids. CDR1 and CDR2 (germline): MDHEN, SYDVKM. Trimming pared 6 bases from V and 11 bases from J, leaving 17 bases between.

This rearrangement joins TRBV4-1 to TRBJ1-3; 8 positions agree with TRBD1. J was trimmed by 5 bases and V by 4 bases; bases with no gene match: 10. Germline CDR1 is MGHRA and CDR2 is YSYEKL. This CDR3 comprises 16 residues. CDR3 in amino acids: CASSLPRQGRRNTIYF. CDR3 sequence (DNA): TGCGCCAGCAGCCTCCCAAGACAGGGGAGGCGAAACACCATATATTTT.

The gene calls are TRBV27 and TRBJ1-6; 9 positions agree with TRBD1. Germline trimming cut 5 bases from V and 4 bases from J; bases unmatched to any gene: 6. The germline gives CDR1 MNHEY, CDR2 SMNVEV (reference sequence). The CDR3 consists of 16 residues. The CDR3 DNA is TGTGCCAGCAGTCTTACAGGGGGCATGTATAATTCACCCCTCCACTTT. Translating it yields CASSLTGGMYNSPLHF.

The genes are TRBV7-2 and TRBJ1-2; D remains ambiguous. The germline V gene has CDR1 SGHTA and CDR2 FQGNSA. The CDR3 contains 15 residues. V lost 4 bases and J lost 3, with 15 bases in between. CDR3 in amino acids: CASSSTLVVDYGYTF. The CDR3 DNA follows: TGTGCCAGCAGCTCCACCCTCGTTGTAGACTATGGCTACACCTTC.

This clone has a single count. The CDR3 reads CASSQDRSYEQYF. As DNA, the CDR3 is TGCGCCAGCAGCCAAGACCGGTCCTACGAGCAGTACTTC. The chain recombines TRBV4-1 with TRBJ2-7; D is ambiguous. Between the trimmed V and J ends, which lost 0 bases and 1 base, there was a span of 4 bases. In germline, CDR1 is MGHRA, CDR2 YSYEKL. The CDR3 spans 13 residues.

Only a few counts were recorded for this clone. The genes are TRBV15 and TRBJ1-6, with a tentative D call TRBD1 (6 bases). The germline V gene has CDR1 LNHNV and CDR2 YYDKDF (reference sequence). The CDR3 is made up of 14 amino acids. Trimming stripped 5 bases from V and 10 bases from J, with 15 bases between. CDR3 coding DNA: TGTGCCACCAGCGGGTCGCAGGGGAGCTCACCCCTCCACTTT. This translates into CATSGSQGSSPLHF.

Of note for this clone: Germline and junction disagree at one end, which may indicate a read error. The chain combines TRBV7-7 with TRBJ2-1; TRBD1 agrees at 8 bases. There are 12 residues in the CDR3. Germline-derived CDR1 and CDR2 are SSHAT and FNYEAQ (reference sequence). The CDR3, as DNA: TGTGCTAGCAGCATTACAGGGGGTGAGCAGTTCTTC. It specifies CASSITGGEQFF.

This clone was seen only once. This chain joins TRBV18 and TRBJ1-5, with D perhaps matching TRBD1 (6 bases). V dropped 1 base and J dropped 3 bases, with 19 bases sitting between them. The CDR3 extends over 18 amino acids. CDR1 is KGHSH, CDR2 LQKENI, per germline. The CDR3 DNA reads TGTGCCAGCTCACCACGCCTACAGGGCCCGGGCGACAATCAGCCCCAGCATTTT. This encodes CASSPRLQGPGDNQPQHF. The whole variable domain, filled in from reference TRBV18 and TRBJ1-5, reads NAGVMQNPRHLVRRRGQEARLRCSPMKGHSHVYWYRQLPEEGLKFMVYLQKENIIDESGMPKERFSAEFPKEGPSILRIQQVVRGDSAAYFCASSPRLQGPGDNQPQHFGDGTRLSIL.

The chain joins TRBV9 to TRBJ2-1, with 9 bases lining up with TRBD1. V was clipped by 0 bases and J by 8 bases; unmatched bases: 12. The CDR3 runs to 17 residues. CDR1 and CDR2 (germline): SGDLS, YYNGEE. The DNA of the CDR3 is TGTGCCAGCAGCGTAGGAGGGTGGGGACAGGGTTCCCATGAGCAGTTCTTC. Protein sequence: CASSVGGWGQGSHEQFF.

The table lists this clone with a few counts. The genes are TRBV18 and TRBJ1-2; maybe TRBD1 (6 bases). The length of the CDR3 is 15 residues. V dropped 0 bases and J dropped 4 bases, with 12 bases sitting between them. CDR1 and CDR2 from the germline V gene are KGHSH and LQKENI. CDR3 amino acids: CASSPPQGLSYGYTF. The DNA for the CDR3 is TGTGCCAGCTCACCACCACAGGGCTTGAGCTATGGCTACACCTTC.